The clone carrying this T cell receptor beta chain came up many times. The data originate from a study of CD8+CD57+ T cells in acquired aplastic anemia. The authors sequenced patients whose flow cytometry had shown CD8+CD57+ cell expansion. Patients, without exception, had severe acquired aplastic anemia. The study profiled TCR beta VDJ and CDR3 using genomic DNA as template. MiXCR, applied by TCRdb to the reads, yields one record per CDR3 protein. The data hold around 200,000 distinct CDR3 sequences, with about half observed a single time. Input material: sorted CD4+, CD8+, or CD8+CD57+ T cells (not recorded which) from PBMCs. The sequence came from a human donor with aplastic anemia.

The CDR3 is CASSLRPGQGNSYEQYF. The CDR3, as DNA: TGTGCCAGCAGTTTACGTCCAGGACAGGGGAACTCCTACGAGCAGTACTTC. The gene calls are TRBV6-5 and TRBJ2-7, with 9 bases identical to TRBD1. The J segment lost 0 bases and the V segment lost 4 bases, leaving 10 bases of the junction unmatched. Looked up from germline, CDR1 is MNHEY and CDR2 is SVGAGI. The length of the CDR3 is 17 residues.